Given below is one T cell receptor beta chain in context. Its cognate antigen is unknown. This sample was taken from a study of cytomegalovirus exposure and HLA in healthy donors. Notes on the study in general: Later findings reportedly placed an Asian-associated ancestry cluster below the approximately 670-donor mean for N-insertions.

With 60 Vbeta and 13 Jbeta primers, the PCR was carried out. TCRdb's table, derived via immunoSEQ multiplex PCR, lists solely in-frame clones and lacks some. There are 130,000 or so clones in the sample; nearly 80% occur only once, and roughly 5.9% lies in the top ten. Germline-derived CDR1 and CDR2 are MGHRA and YSYEKL. The V end lost 1 base, the J end lost 5 bases, and 15 bases lay between the germline ends. This CDR3 region has 16 residues. The chain is built from TRBV4-1 and TRBJ1-5, with D possibly TRBD1 on 5 matching bases. This TCR was sampled from a woman aged 40 to 49 in good health and CMV-seronegative. Sequencing was carried out using PBMCs. CDR3 nucleotides: TGCGCCAGCAGCCAAGGGGGGGACGCGCCTTATCAGCCCCAGCATTTT. Its protein product is CASSQGGDAPYQPQHF.